These 6 T cell receptor beta chains originate from one sample sequenced in a study of blood T cell repertoires in COVID-19. This table comes from immunoSEQ multiplex PCR, and its TCRdb copy is limited to in-frame clones, with some not included. The profile covers a few hundred thousand clones, with 80% to 90% appearing a single time and over 2% taken by the ten largest. Material: PBMCs or T cells enriched from blood (not recorded which). These receptors originate from a woman in her late teens or twenties who had recovered from COVID-19.

V usage is TRBV27 and J usage is TRBJ2-7; maybe TRBD1 (5 bases). Trimming pared 6 bases from V and 3 bases from J, leaving 18 bases between. Germline CDR1 is MNHEY and CDR2 is SMNVEV (reference sequence). The CDR3 length is 15 residues. The CDR3, as DNA: TGTGCCAGCAGGAGGACATTGCAGGTGATCTACGAGCAGTACTTC. It is translated as CASRRTLQVIYEQYF.

The chain links TRBV5-1 to TRBJ1-1, with D uncertain. The CDR3 has 17 amino acids. Germline lookup yields CDR1 SGHRS and CDR2 YFSETQ. Trimming stripped 1 base from V and 0 bases from J, with 16 bases between. The CDR3 bases are TGCGCCAGCAGCTTGACTACAAGGTTACTACTGAACACTGAAGCTTTCTTT. Protein: CASSLTTRLLLNTEAFF.

The chain couples TRBV18 to TRBJ1-1; TRBD1 might be the D (6 bases). The V gene lost 6 bases and the J gene lost 1 base, with 12 bases spanning the gap. This CDR3 has 14 amino acids. CDR1 and CDR2 from the germline V gene are KGHSH and LQKENI. The chain's CDR3 is CASSTGQPNTEAFF. Written as DNA, the CDR3 is TGTGCCAGCTCGACTGGACAGCCGAACACTGAAGCTTTCTTT.

The V and J genes are TRBV27 and TRBJ2-7; D is unresolved. Trimming cost V 3 bases and J 6 bases, with 3 bases left between them. The CDR3 has 10 amino acids. Germline CDR1 and CDR2: MNHEY and SMNVEV (reference sequence). In DNA, the CDR3 is TGTGCCAGCAGTTTGGCCGAGCAGTACTTC. Amino acids: CASSLAEQYF.

The chain has TRBV3-1 (or the pseudogene TRBV3-2) and TRBJ1-1; 9 bases map to TRBD1. CDR1 is LGHDT, CDR2 YNNKEL, per germline (reference sequence). The CDR3 contains 13 residues. V was clipped by 2 bases and J by 11 bases; unmatched bases: 6. This CDR3 reads CASSQKGGQGAFF. CDR3 in DNA: TGTGCCAGCAGCCAAAAGGGAGGACAGGGGGCTTTCTTT.

V and J are TRBV6-5 and TRBJ1-1; TRBD1 matches at 7 bases. V dropped 5 bases and J dropped 0; count of bases not matched to a gene: 3. This CDR3 contains 14 residues. The germline V gene has CDR1 MNHEY and CDR2 SVGAGI. CDR3 sequence: CASSRGGMNTEAFF. DNA of the CDR3: TGTGCCAGCAGTAGAGGGGGCATGAACACTGAAGCTTTCTTT.